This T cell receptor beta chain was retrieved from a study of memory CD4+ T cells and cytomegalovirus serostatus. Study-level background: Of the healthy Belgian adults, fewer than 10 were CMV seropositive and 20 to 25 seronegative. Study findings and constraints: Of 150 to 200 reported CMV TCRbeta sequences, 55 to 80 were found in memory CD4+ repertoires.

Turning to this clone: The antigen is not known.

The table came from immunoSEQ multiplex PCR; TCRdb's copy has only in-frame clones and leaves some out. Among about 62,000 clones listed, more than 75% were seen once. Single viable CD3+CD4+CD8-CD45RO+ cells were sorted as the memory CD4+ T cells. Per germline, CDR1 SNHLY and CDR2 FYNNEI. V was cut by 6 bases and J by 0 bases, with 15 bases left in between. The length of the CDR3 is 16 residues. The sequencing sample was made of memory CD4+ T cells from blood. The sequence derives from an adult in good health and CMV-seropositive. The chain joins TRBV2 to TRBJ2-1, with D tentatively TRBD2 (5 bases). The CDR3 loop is CASSLGGLSSYNEQFF. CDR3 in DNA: TGTGCCAGCAGCTTAGGAGGTCTGAGCTCCTACAATGAGCAGTTCTTC.